Sequencing of this TCR beta chain was carried out in a study of vaccination and CD4 T cells after COVID-19. Study-level background: The post-COVID samples were taken a median approximately 100 days after diagnosis, anywhere from 35 to 161.

This clonotype turned up a few times. Its matching antigen is unknown. CDR1 MNHEY and CDR2 SMNVEV come from the germline V gene (reference sequence). Trimming took off 5 bases at V and 1 base at J, with 8 bases between the two ends. CDR3 length equals 13 residues. Once obtained from cultured CD4+ T cells, the DNA was sequenced using the Oncomine TCR Beta short-read assay. TCRdb reanalysed the PCR reads using MiXCR and keeps one entry per CDR3 protein. The table shows under 20,000 distinct CDR3 sequences, with around 50% occurring only once. Treatment of the sample: approximately 10-day PBMC culture with coronavirus spike peptide pools or control peptides (ViraFEST assay). A half-volume replacement of the medium with fresh IL-2 medium was performed on days 3 and 7. Culture proceeded for around 11 days, and CD4+ T cells were then isolated by negative selection.

J is TRBJ1-1 and V is TRBV27; D unresolved. Sequenced sample: CD4+ T cells from blood, cultured in vitro. The TCR originated in a human donor who had recovered from COVID-19. The CDR3 reads CASSTNKNTEAFF. The CDR3 nucleotides read TGTGCCAGCAGTACAAATAAGAACACTGAAGCTTTCTTT.